This T cell receptor (beta chain) was recorded in a study of T cell responses to AZD1222 COVID-19 vaccine (dated by TCRdb to about 2021). General notes on the study: Because spike-specific TCR depth and breadth did not differ between the two schedules, AZD1222 recipients who got a second dose at roughly 4 weeks were pooled with those who got a second dose at roughly 12 weeks. Trial participants were enrolled by age into 18-55, 56-69 and 70-plus year subgroups, with roughly 150, 30 and 60 TCR-sequenced participants respectively. TCR sequencing covered over 230 trial participants: about 210 given two doses of AZD1222 and approximately 25 given two doses of MenACWY control vaccine. The study at large found these results: Only a handful of AZD1222 recipients were SARS-CoV-2 seropositive at baseline, limiting conclusions about previously exposed vaccinees. Reportedly, close to half of the unique spike-specific TCRs recognized epitopes lying outside the regions that are mutated in the B.1.351 and B.1.1.7 variants. CD4 TCRs associated with the vaccine covered the entire spike protein, and the dominant responses were in regions 160-218 and 743-854. Spike-specific TCR breadth and depth rose significantly after two AZD1222 doses compared with day 0 and with MenACWY recipients. Participants were mostly white British and included more females than males, and it was suggested by the authors that clonal diversity may have been underestimated. Because no day 14 peak-response samples were available, the repertoires could be characterized only after the peak T cell response. In the small 56-69-year group, the increase in depth fell short of significance, most likely because of low power.

The germline V gene (reference sequence) specifies GTSNPN as CDR1 and SVGIG as CDR2. V is trimmed back by 4 bases and J by 6 bases, and the junction contains 9 bases that no gene match accounts for. CDR3 length: 14 amino acids, cysteine to phenylalanine. Just the 42-base CDR3 DNA is kept, in frame starting at base 1. The CDR3 regions of human TCRbeta chains were analyzed by immunosequencing. The paper's data handling went like this. TCRs in the repertoires were matched against a reference library of SARS-CoV-2-specific TCRs that had been generated with the MIRA antigen-specificity platform. Breadth was defined as the fraction of unique TCRs that were SARS-CoV-2-associated, and depth was defined as the fraction of total T cells that were SARS-CoV-2-associated. Using the MIRA data, each spike-specific TCR was assigned both to the spike region to which the TCR was reactive and to a CD4 or CD8 class. Log10-transformed breadth and depth values were compared by one-way ANOVA with Sidak's multiple comparisons tests. TCRdb obtained this table from immuneACCESS and retained in-frame rearrangements with V and J assigned. These tables miss some clones; where compared with another copy, unresolved V genes account for less than half of the shortfall, and the remainder is unexplained. V, J and clone size reflect that table, while D and trimming were determined from the DNA. The sample records around 120,000 clones, 92% of which are singletons. About 14% of the sample comes from the top ten.

The sample holds one count of this clone. Its specific antigen is unknown. No quality values exist for individual bases; no much larger clone is one base distant. The intended sense of this specimen's time point label: baseline before first vaccination. Vaccinee samples came from UK trials COV001 and COV002, including a single-blind randomized controlled phase 2/3 trial of AZD1222 (ChAdOx1 nCoV-19) in healthy adults. For TCRbeta chain sequencing, PBMC samples from trial participants were taken at day 0 and at day 28 after the second dose. The sample consisted of peripheral blood, taken on day 0 of AZD1222 vaccination. The source is an adult in good health. The chain uses TRBV30 and TRBJ1-1; the junction holds 9 bases that match TRBD1. The CDR3 corresponds to CAWTFRTGVAEAFF. The nucleotides are TGTGCCTGGACCTTTCGGACAGGGGTTGCTGAAGCTTTCTTT. The entire variable domain, with the stretches around the CDR3 drawn from the reference TRBV30 and TRBJ1-1 proteins, is SQTIHQWPATLVQPVGSPLSLECTVEGTSNPNLYWYRQAAGRGLQLLFYSVGIGQISSEVPQNLSASRPQDRQFILSSKKLLLSDSGFYLCAWTFRTGVAEAFFGQGTRLTVV.